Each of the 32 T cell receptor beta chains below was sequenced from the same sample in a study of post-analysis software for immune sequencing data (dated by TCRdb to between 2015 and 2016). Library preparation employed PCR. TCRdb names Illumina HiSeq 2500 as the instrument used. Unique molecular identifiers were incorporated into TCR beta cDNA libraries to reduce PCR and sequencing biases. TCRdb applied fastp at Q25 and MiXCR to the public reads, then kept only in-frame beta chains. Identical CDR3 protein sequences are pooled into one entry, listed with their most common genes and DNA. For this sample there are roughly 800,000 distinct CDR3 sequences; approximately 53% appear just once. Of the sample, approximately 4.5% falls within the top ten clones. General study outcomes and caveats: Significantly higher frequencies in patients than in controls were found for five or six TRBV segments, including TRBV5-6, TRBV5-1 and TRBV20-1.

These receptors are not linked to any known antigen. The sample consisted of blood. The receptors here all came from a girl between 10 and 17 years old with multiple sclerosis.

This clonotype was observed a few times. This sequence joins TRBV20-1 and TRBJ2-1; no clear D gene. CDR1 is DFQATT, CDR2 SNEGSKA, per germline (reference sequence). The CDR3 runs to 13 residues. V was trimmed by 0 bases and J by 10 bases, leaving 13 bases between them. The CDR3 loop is CSARDRVGWEQFF. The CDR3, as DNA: TGCAGTGCTAGAGATCGGGTGGGATGGGAGCAGTTCTTC.

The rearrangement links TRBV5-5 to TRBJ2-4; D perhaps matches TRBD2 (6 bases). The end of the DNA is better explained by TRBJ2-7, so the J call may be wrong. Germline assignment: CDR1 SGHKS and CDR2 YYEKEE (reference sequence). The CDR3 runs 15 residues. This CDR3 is CASSLVEGLPYEQYF. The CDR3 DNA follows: TGTGCCAGCAGCTTGGTGGAGGGCCTGCCCTACGAGCAGTACTTC.

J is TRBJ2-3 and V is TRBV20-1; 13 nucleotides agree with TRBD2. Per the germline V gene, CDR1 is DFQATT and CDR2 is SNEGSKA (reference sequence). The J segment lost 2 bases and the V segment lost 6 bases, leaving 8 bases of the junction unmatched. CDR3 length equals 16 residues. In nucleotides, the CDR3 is TGCAGTGCCCAAGGACTAGCGGGGGCCAACACAGATACGCAGTATTTT. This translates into CSAQGLAGANTDTQYF.

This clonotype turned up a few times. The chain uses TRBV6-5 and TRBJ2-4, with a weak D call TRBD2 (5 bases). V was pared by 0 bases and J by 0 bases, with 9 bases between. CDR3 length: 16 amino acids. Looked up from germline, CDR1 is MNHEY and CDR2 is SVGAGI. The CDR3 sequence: CASSYSDSTAKNIQYF. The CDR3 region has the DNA TGTGCCAGCAGTTACTCGGACTCGACAGCCAAAAACATTCAGTACTTC.

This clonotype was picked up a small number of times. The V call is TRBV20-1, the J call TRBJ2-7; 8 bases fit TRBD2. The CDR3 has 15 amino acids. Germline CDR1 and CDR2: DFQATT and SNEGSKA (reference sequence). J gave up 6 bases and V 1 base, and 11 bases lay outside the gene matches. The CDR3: CSARVGGGSLGEQYF. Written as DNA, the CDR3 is TGCAGTGCTAGAGTGGGCGGGGGGTCCCTCGGCGAGCAGTACTTC.

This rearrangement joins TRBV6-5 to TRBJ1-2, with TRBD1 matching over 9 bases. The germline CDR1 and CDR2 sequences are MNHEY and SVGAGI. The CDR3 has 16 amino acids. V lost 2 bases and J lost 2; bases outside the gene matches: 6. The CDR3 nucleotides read TGTGCCAGCAGTTACCGGGGGACAGGGCCCAACTATGGCTACACCTTC. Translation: CASSYRGTGPNYGYTF.

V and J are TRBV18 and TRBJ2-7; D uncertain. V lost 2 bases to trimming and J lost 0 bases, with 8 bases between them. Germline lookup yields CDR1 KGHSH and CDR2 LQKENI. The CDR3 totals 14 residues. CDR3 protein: CASSPKGLSYEQYF. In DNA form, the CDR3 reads TGTGCCAGCTCACCAAAGGGTCTCTCCTACGAGCAGTACTTC.

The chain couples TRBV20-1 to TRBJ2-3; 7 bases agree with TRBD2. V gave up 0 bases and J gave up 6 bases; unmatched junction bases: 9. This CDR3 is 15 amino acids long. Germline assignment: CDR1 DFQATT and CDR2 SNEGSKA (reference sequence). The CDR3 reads CSARDPQRGGDTQYF. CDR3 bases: TGCAGTGCTAGAGATCCCCAGCGGGGTGGTGATACGCAGTATTTT.

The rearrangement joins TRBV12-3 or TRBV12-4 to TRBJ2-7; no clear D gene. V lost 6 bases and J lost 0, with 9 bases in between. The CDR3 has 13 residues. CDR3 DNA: TGTGCCAGCAGGCCGCCGAGCTCCTACGAGCAGTACTTC. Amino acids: CASRPPSSYEQYF.

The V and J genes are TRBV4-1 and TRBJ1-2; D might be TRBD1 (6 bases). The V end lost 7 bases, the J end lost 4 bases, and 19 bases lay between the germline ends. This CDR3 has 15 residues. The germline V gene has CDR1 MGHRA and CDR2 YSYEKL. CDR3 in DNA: TGCGCCAGCAACCTGAGGGCAGGGGATTCCTATGGCTACACCTTC. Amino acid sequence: CASNLRAGDSYGYTF.

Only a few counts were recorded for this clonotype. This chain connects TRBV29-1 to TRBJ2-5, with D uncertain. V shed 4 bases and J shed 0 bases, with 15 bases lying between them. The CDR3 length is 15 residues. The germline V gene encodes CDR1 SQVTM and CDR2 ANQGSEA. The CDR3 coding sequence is TGCAGCGTTGCCCGGAGTGTAACGTACCAAGAGACCCAGTACTTC. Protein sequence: CSVARSVTYQETQYF.

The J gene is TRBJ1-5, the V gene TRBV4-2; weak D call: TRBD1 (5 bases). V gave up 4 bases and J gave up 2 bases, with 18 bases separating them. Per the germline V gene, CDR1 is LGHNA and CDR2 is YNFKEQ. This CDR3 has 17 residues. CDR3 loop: CASSPSGGRGGNQPQHF. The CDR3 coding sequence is TGTGCCAGCAGCCCTTCGGGGGGTCGGGGAGGCAATCAGCCCCAGCATTTT.

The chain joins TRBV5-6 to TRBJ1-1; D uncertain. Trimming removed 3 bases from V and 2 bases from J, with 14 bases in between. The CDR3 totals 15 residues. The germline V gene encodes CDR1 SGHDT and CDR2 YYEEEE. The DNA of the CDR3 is TGTGCCAGCAGCTGGGAGCTGGCCGCTAACACTGAAGCTTTCTTT. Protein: CASSWELAANTEAFF. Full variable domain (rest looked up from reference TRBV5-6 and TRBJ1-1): DAGVTQSPTHLIKTRGQQVTLRCSPKSGHDTVSWYQQALGQGPQFIFQYYEEEERQRGNFPDRFSGHQFPNYSSELNVNALLLGDSALYLCASSWELAANTEAFFGQGTRLTVV.

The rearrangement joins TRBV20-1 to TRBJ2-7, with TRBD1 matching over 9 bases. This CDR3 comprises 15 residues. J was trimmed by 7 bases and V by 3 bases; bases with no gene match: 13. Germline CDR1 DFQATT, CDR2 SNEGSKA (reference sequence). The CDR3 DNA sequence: TGCAGTGCTAGCCGCTTGGGACAGGGTTCTGGTGAGCAGTACTTC. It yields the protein CSASRLGQGSGEQYF.

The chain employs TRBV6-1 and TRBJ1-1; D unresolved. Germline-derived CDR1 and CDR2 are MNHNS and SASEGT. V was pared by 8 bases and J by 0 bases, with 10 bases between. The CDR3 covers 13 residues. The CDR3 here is CASLLRMNTEAFF. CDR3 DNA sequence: TGTGCCAGCCTTCTAAGAATGAACACTGAAGCTTTCTTT.

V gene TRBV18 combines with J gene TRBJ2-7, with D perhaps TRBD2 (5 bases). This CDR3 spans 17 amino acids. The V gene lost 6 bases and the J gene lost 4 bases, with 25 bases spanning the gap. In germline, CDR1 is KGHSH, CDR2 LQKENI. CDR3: CASSPPEEAQRGYEQYF. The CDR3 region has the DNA TGTGCCAGCTCTCCCCCTGAGGAGGCCCAACGAGGATACGAGCAGTACTTC.

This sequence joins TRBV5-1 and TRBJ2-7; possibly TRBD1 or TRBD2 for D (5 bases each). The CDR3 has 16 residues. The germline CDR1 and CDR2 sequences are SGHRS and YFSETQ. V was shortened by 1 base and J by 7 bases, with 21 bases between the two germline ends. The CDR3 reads CASSLKQTGPLGEQYF. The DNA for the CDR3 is TGCGCCAGCAGCTTGAAACAGACGGGACCTCTGGGGGAGCAGTACTTC.

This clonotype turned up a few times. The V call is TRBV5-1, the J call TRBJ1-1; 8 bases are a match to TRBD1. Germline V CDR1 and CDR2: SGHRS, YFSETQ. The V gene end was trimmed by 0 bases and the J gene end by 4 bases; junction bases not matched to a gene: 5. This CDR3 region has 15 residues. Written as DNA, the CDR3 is TGCGCCAGCAGCTTGGGCAGGGGGCTCGGCACTGAAGCTTTCTTT. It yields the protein CASSLGRGLGTEAFF. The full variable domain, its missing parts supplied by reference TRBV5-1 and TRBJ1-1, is KAGVTQTPRYLIKTRGQQVTLSCSPISGHRSVSWYQQTPGQGLQFLFEYFSETQRNKGNFPGRFSGRQFSNSRSEMNVSTLELGDSALYLCASSLGRGLGTEAFFGQGTRLTVV.

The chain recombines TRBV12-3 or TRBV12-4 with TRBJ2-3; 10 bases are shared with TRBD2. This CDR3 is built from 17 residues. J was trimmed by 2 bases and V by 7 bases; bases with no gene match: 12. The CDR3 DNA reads TGTGCCAGCACCCTAGGCCTAGCGGGGGCTCTCACAGATACGCAGTATTTT. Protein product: CASTLGLAGALTDTQYF.

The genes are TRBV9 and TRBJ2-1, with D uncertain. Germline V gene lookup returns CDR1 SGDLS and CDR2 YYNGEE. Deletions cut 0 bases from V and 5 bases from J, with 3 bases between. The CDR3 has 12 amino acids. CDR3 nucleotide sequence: TGTGCCAGCAGCGTAGGTAACAATGAGCAGTTCTTC. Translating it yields CASSVGNNEQFF.

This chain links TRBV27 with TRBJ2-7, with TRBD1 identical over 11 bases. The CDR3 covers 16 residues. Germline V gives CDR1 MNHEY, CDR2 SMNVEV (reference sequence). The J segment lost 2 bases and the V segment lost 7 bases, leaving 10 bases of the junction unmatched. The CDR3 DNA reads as TGTGCCAGCATGGACAGGGGGCTGTTCCCCGCCTACGAGCAGTACTTC. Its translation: CASMDRGLFPAYEQYF.

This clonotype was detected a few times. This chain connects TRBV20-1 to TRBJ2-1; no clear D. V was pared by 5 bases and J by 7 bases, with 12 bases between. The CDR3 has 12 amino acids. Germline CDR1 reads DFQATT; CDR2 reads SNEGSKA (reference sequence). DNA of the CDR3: TGCAGTGCTCGACGAGTAGGGAATGAGCAGTTCTTC. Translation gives CSARRVGNEQFF.

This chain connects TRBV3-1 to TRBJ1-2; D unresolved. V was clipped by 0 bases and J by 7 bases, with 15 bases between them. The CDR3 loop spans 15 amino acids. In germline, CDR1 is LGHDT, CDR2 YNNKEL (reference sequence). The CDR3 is CASSQDRRSTAGYTF. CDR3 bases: TGTGCCAGCAGCCAAGATCGACGTTCTACGGCTGGCTACACCTTC.

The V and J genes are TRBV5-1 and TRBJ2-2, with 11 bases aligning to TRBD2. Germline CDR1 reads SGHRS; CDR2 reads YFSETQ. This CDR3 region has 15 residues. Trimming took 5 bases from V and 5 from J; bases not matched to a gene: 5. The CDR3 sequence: CASSTGTSGTGELFF. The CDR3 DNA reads TGCGCCAGCAGTACCGGGACTAGCGGTACCGGGGAGCTGTTTTTT.

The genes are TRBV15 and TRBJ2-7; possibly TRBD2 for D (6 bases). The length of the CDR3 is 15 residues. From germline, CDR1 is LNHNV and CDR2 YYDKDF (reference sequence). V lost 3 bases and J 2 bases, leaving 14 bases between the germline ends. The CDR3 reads CATSRDQPGAYEQYF. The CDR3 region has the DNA TGTGCCACCAGCAGGGACCAACCGGGGGCCTACGAGCAGTACTTC.

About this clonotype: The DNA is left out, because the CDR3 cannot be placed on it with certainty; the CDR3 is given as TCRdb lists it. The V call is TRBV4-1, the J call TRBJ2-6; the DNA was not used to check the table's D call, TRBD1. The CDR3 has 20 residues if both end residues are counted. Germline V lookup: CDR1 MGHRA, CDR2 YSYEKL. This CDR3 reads CASSPYVGQGISSGANVPTF.

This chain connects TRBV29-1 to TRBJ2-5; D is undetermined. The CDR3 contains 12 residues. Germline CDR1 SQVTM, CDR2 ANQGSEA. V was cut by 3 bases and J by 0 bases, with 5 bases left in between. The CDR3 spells CSVEENQETQYF. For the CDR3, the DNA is TGCAGCGTTGAGGAAAACCAAGAGACCCAGTACTTC. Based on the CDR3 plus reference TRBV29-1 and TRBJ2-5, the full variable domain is SAVISQKPSRDICQRGTSLTIQCQVDSQVTMMFWYRQQPGQSLTLIATANQGSEATYESGFVIDKFPISRPNLTFSTLTVSNMSPEDSSIYLCSVEENQETQYFGPGTRLLVL.

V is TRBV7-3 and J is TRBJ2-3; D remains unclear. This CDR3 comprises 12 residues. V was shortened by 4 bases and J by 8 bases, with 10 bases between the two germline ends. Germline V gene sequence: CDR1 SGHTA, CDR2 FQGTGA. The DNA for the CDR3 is TGTGCCAGCAGCTCATTCGACGGTACGCAGTATTTT. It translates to CASSSFDGTQYF.

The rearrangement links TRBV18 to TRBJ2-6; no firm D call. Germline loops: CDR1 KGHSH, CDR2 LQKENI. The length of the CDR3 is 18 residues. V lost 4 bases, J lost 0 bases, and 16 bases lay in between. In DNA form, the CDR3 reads TGTGCCAGCTCACTAACTCCTACTGACAACTCTGGGGCCAACGTCCTGACTTTC. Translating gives CASSLTPTDNSGANVLTF.

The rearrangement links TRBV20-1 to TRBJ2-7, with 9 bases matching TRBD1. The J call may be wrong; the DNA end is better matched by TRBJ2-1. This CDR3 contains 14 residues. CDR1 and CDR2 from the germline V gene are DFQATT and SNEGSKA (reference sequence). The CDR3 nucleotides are TGCAGGGCGCGATACAGGGGGCACGGAAATGAGCAGTTCTTC. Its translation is CRARYRGHGNEQFF.

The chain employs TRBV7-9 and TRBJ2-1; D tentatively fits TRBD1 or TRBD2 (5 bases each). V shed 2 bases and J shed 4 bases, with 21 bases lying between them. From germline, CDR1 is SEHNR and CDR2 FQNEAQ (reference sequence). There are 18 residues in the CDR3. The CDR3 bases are TGTGCCAGCAGCTTATGGGGGAATGGAATCTCCGGATACAATGAGCAGTTCTTC. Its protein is CASSLWGNGISGYNEQFF.

CDR3 sequence: CASSLERGGAYEQYF. DNA for the CDR3: TGTGCCAGCAGTTTGGAGAGGGGAGGCGCCTACGAGCAGTACTTC. The chain is built from TRBV27 and TRBJ2-7, with D perhaps TRBD2 (6 bases). Germline CDR1 MNHEY, CDR2 SMNVEV (reference sequence). Deletions cut 3 bases from V and 2 bases from J, with 14 bases between. The CDR3 contains 15 residues.